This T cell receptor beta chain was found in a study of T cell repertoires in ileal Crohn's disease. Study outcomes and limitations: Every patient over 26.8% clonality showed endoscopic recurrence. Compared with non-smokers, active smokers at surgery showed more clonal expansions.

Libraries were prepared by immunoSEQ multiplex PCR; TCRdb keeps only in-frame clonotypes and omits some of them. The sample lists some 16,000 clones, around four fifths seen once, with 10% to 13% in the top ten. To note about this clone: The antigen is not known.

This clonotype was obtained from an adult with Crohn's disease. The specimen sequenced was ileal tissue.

This chain's CDR3 is CASSLAGEGSYNEQFF. The CDR3 DNA sequence: TGCGCCAGCAGCTTAGCGGGGGAGGGTTCCTACAATGAGCAGTTCTTC. This chain joins TRBV5-1 and TRBJ2-1; 8 nucleotides agree with TRBD2. The ends lost 2 bases at V and 1 base at J; junction bases unmatched: 5. CDR3 size: 16 residues. The germline V gene has CDR1 SGHRS and CDR2 YFSETQ.